The 13 T cell receptor beta chains in this list originate from one sample, sequenced in a study of OX40 agonist ivuxolimab in advanced cancers. TCRdb keeps only in-frame clones here, not all; method: immunoSEQ multiplex PCR. This table holds 45,000 to 60,000 clones, around nine tenths found once. The material sequenced was CD4+ or CD8+ T cells sorted from blood, taken in a trial of the OX40 agonist ivuxolimab. These receptors all stem from an adult with an advanced solid tumor such as melanoma, head and neck, liver or kidney cancer.

The chain carries TRBV19 and TRBJ2-7; D unclear. Looked up from germline, CDR1 is LNHDA and CDR2 is SQIVND (reference sequence). The CDR3 has 12 residues. Trimming left V 3 bases short and J 6 bases short, with 9 bases between. The CDR3 bases are TGTGCCAGTAGTATTCCCTCCGCCGAGCAGTACTTC. Translating it yields CASSIPSAEQYF.

The chain links TRBV7-9 to TRBJ1-1; 10 nucleotides align to TRBD1. The CDR3 spans 14 residues. The germline CDR1 and CDR2 sequences are SEHNR and FQNEAQ (reference sequence). Trimming removed 5 bases from V and 3 bases from J; junction bases left unmatched: 3. The CDR3 DNA reads TGTGCCAGCAGCCACGGACAGGGGGACACTGAAGCTTTCTTT. Translating it yields CASSHGQGDTEAFF. The variable domain in full, with the rest retrieved from reference TRBV7-9 and TRBJ1-1, is DTGVSQNPRHKITKRGQNVTFRCDPISEHNRLYWYRQTLGQGPEFLTYFQNEAQLEKSRLLSDRFSAERPKGSFSTLEIQRTEQGDSAMYLCASSHGQGDTEAFFGQGTRLTVV.

J is TRBJ1-2 and V is TRBV7-9; possibly TRBD1 for D (5 bases). The CDR3 covers 15 residues. V shed 5 bases and J shed 6 bases, with 19 bases lying between them. Germline V gene data show CDR1 as SEHNR and CDR2 as FQNEAQ (reference sequence). DNA for the CDR3: TGTGCCAGCAGCCGGGTAGGGGCGTTGCTACATGGCTACACCTTC. Translating gives CASSRVGALLHGYTF.

The rearrangement uses TRBV28 and TRBJ2-7, with 10 bases aligning to TRBD1. CDR1 MDHEN and CDR2 SYDVKM come from the germline V gene. This CDR3 contains 16 residues. The ends lost 6 bases at V and 5 bases at J; junction bases unmatched: 13. This chain's CDR3 is CASSKGVGTGVDEQYF. Here the CDR3 DNA reads TGTGCCAGCAGCAAAGGGGTGGGGACAGGGGTAGACGAGCAGTACTTC. Using reference TRBV28 and TRBJ2-7 for the parts outside the CDR3, the full variable domain is DVKVTQSSRYLVKRTGEKVFLECVQDMDHENMFWYRQDPGLGLRLIYFSYDVKMKEKGDIPEGYSVSREKKERFSLILESASTNQTSMYLCASSKGVGTGVDEQYFGPGTRLTVT.

This sequence joins TRBV5-6 and TRBJ1-1; 7 bases match TRBD1. Germline CDR1 SGHDT, CDR2 YYEEEE. The CDR3 has 16 residues. V lost 1 base, J lost 1 base, and 7 bases stayed unmatched. CDR3 amino acids: CASSLPNRGPNTEAFF. The CDR3 DNA sequence: TGTGCCAGCAGCTTGCCCAACAGGGGACCGAACACTGAAGCTTTCTTT.

The chain couples TRBV9 to TRBJ2-1, with TRBD2 identical over 9 bases. V dropped 1 base and J dropped 7; count of bases not matched to a gene: 6. CDR1 is SGDLS, CDR2 YYNGEE, per germline. This CDR3 comprises 15 residues. The CDR3 DNA is TGTGCCAGCAGCGTAAGTAGCGGGAGCGGAAATGAGCAGTTCTTC. This gives the protein CASSVSSGSGNEQFF.

V and J are TRBV7-3 and TRBJ2-5, with 10 bases aligning to TRBD2. The end of the DNA is better explained by TRBJ2-7, so the J call may be wrong. This CDR3 has 13 residues. CDR1 is SGHTA, CDR2 FQGTGA, per germline. The chain's CDR3 is CASSSSGRDEQYF. CDR3 DNA: TGTGCCAGCAGCTCAAGCGGGAGGGACGAGCAGTACTTC.

The chain carries TRBV7-2 and TRBJ2-3; 8 bases map to TRBD2. This CDR3 contains 15 residues. Germline V CDR1 and CDR2: SGHTA, FQGNSA. The V gene end was trimmed by 2 bases and the J gene end by 3 bases; junction bases not matched to a gene: 4. DNA for the CDR3: TGTGCCAGCAGCTTAACGGGGGGGAGAACAGATACGCAGTATTTT. Its translation is CASSLTGGRTDTQYF.

This chain connects TRBV5-1 to TRBJ2-1, with 7 positions matching TRBD2. Germline V gene sequence: CDR1 SGHRS, CDR2 YFSETQ. The junction had 22 bases not matched to a gene; V was cut back by 3 bases and J by 7 bases. The CDR3 covers 19 residues. The CDR3 protein is CASSYRAGWPGEGRNEQFF. The DNA for the CDR3 is TGCGCCAGCAGCTATCGGGCAGGGTGGCCGGGGGAGGGCCGGAATGAGCAGTTCTTC. The whole variable domain, remainder taken from reference TRBV5-1 and TRBJ2-1, is KAGVTQTPRYLIKTRGQQVTLSCSPISGHRSVSWYQQTPGQGLQFLFEYFSETQRNKGNFPGRFSGRQFSNSRSEMNVSTLELGDSALYLCASSYRAGWPGEGRNEQFFGPGTRLTVL.

CDR3 nucleotides: TGTGCCAGCAGTGATATGAGGGAACTGGCCGAGCAGTACTTC. It specifies CASSDMRELAEQYF. The chain has TRBV25-1 and TRBJ2-7; D is perhaps TRBD2 (5 bases). Germline lookup yields CDR1 MGHDK and CDR2 SYGVNS. Trimming removed 3 bases at V and 6 bases at J, with 15 bases between. This CDR3 is built from 14 residues.

This clone was seen once. This chain links TRBV27 with TRBJ2-1; 8 bases align to TRBD2. CDR3 length: 14 residues. Per germline, CDR1 MNHEY and CDR2 SMNVEV (reference sequence). The ends lost 2 bases at V and 7 bases at J; junction bases unmatched: 4. The CDR3 DNA sequence: TGTGCCAGCAGTTTAGGGCCTAGCGGGAATGAGCAGTTCTTC. It specifies CASSLGPSGNEQFF.

The chain couples TRBV7-3 to TRBJ1-1; no clear D gene. The CDR3 has 13 amino acids. The germline V gene has CDR1 SGHTA and CDR2 FQGTGA. Trimming left V 1 base short and J 1 base short, with 4 bases between. For the CDR3, the DNA is TGTGCCAGCAGCTTAAGTAAGAACACTGAAGCTTTCTTT. Encoded protein: CASSLSKNTEAFF.

This chain connects TRBV4-1 to TRBJ2-7; 9 nucleotides align to TRBD2. Per the germline V gene, CDR1 is MGHRA and CDR2 is YSYEKL. V gave up 0 bases and J gave up 3 bases; unmatched junction bases: 6. The CDR3 is 16 residues long. The DNA for the CDR3 is TGCGCCAGCAGCCAAGATAGGGCTAGCGGGAACTACGAGCAGTACTTC. This encodes CASSQDRASGNYEQYF.